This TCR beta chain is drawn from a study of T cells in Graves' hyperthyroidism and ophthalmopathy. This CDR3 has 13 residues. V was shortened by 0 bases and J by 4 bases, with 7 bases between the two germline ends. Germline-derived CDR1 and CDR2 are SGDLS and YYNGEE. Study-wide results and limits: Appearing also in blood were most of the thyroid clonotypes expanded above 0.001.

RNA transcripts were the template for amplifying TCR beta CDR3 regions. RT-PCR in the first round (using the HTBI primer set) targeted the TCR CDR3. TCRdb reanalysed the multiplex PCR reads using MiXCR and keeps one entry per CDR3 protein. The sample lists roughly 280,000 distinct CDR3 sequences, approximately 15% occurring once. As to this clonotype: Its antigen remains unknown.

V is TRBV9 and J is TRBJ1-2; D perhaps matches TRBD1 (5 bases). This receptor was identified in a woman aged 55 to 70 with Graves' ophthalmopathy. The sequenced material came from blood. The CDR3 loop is CASSVAQGYGYTF. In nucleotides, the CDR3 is TGTGCCAGCAGCGTAGCCCAGGGCTATGGCTACACCTTC.